A single TCR beta chain is shown here with its context. These data originate in a study of spatial heterogeneity in lung cancer. Study-wide background: Sequencing consistently turned up more beta-chain sequences than alpha-chain sequences.

V lost 5 bases and J lost 2; bases outside the gene matches: 12. Germline lookup yields CDR1 SGHRS and CDR2 YFSETQ. The CDR3 is made up of 17 amino acids. Time point specified: sample taken at primary tumor resection. Whole RNA, which was extracted from tumor, nontumor lung tissue or frozen PBMC, was sequenced without any cell sorting. TCRdb independently ran MiXCR on the 5' RACE reads; one entry per CDR3 protein. The table includes over 75,000 distinct CDR3 sequences, more than 15% detected once. The receptor was isolated from a male donor with early-stage non-small cell lung cancer. Material: PBMCs, obtained at surgery. This sequence joins TRBV5-1 and TRBJ2-3, with 9 bases matching TRBD2. DNA of the CDR3: TGCGCCAGCAGACGGACGGCTAGCGGGACAAACACAGATACGCAGTATTTT. Residues: CASRRTASGTNTDTQYF. Looking up the rest from reference TRBV5-1 and TRBJ2-3 gives the full variable domain: KAGVTQTPRYLIKTRGQQVTLSCSPISGHRSVSWYQQTPGQGLQFLFEYFSETQRNKGNFPGRFSGRQFSNSRSEMNVSTLELGDSALYLCASRRTASGTNTDTQYFGPGTRLTVL.